The 30 T cell receptor beta chains below were found in one sample sequenced in a study of early T cells in non-severe SARS-CoV-2 infection. MiXCR was run by TCRdb on the 5' RACE reads, yielding one entry per CDR3 protein. This sample has under 70,000 distinct CDR3 sequences, with roughly 7.1% found just once. The sample consisted of whole blood, taken at baseline. Receptors were obtained from an adult who was a healthcare worker with PCR-confirmed SARS-CoV-2 infection or an uninfected control (not recorded which).

This clonotype ranks as medium-sized (0.01 to 0.1%). The gene calls are TRBV24-1 and TRBJ1-2, with D unclear. Germline V gives CDR1 KGHDR, CDR2 SFDVKD. The CDR3 covers 11 residues. V dropped 3 bases and J dropped 10 bases, with 8 bases sitting between them. DNA for the CDR3: TGTGCCACCAGTGATCCTGTATCCTACACCTTC. Its translation is CATSDPVSYTF.

This chain joins TRBV7-2 and TRBJ2-7; 7 bases are a match to TRBD1. Germline trimming cut 8 bases from V and 6 bases from J; bases unmatched to any gene: 7. Germline loops: CDR1 SGHTA, CDR2 FQGNSA. The CDR3 runs to 12 residues. The CDR3 region is CASGQVWSEQYF. The CDR3, as DNA: TGTGCCAGCGGACAGGTTTGGAGCGAGCAGTACTTC.

This sequence joins TRBV28 and TRBJ2-7; D gene ambiguous. The CDR3 is 14 amino acids. The germline gives CDR1 MDHEN, CDR2 SYDVKM. Trimming pared 1 base from V and 2 bases from J, leaving 9 bases between. This CDR3 is CASSLSSPPYEQYF. The DNA of the CDR3 is TGTGCCAGCAGTTTATCCAGCCCTCCCTACGAGCAGTACTTC.

This clonotype was seen repeatedly, ten times or more. The genes are TRBV4-2 and TRBJ2-7, with TRBD2 matching 15 bases. V lost 0 bases to trimming and J lost 2 bases; unmatched junction nucleotides: 8. CDR1 and CDR2 (germline): LGHNA, YNFKEQ. This CDR3 has 19 amino acids. The CDR3 DNA follows: TGTGCCAGCAGCCAAGAAACCGGGACTAGCGGGAGGAGACCCTACGAGCAGTACTTC. Protein product: CASSQETGTSGRRPYEQYF.

At least ten counts were recorded for this clonotype. V usage is TRBV6-2 or TRBV6-3 and J usage is TRBJ1-5, with D uncertain. The CDR3 consists of 13 residues. Trimming removed 10 bases from V and 4 bases from J, with 14 bases in between. Germline CDR1 and CDR2: MNHEY and SVGEGT. The CDR3 is CATFDGTNQPQHF. The CDR3 region has the DNA TGTGCCACCTTCGACGGAACAAATCAGCCCCAGCATTTT.

The table lists this clonotype with a few counts. The chain carries TRBV27 and TRBJ1-5; D uncertain. Per germline, CDR1 MNHEY and CDR2 SMNVEV (reference sequence). The germline V and J ends were trimmed by 4 bases and 4 bases, with 5 bases remaining between them. The CDR3 loop spans 12 amino acids. The CDR3, as DNA: TGTGCCAGCAGTTCTCCAAATCAGCCCCAGCATTTT. Its translation: CASSSPNQPQHF.

The V call is TRBV4-1, the J call TRBJ1-1; D is uncertain. Per the germline V gene, CDR1 is MGHRA and CDR2 is YSYEKL. V lost 1 base, J lost 5 bases, and 14 bases lay in between. This CDR3 comprises 15 residues. CDR3 residues: CASSQVKLGSTEAFF. The CDR3 DNA sequence: TGCGCCAGCAGCCAAGTTAAACTGGGAAGTACTGAAGCTTTCTTT.

The sample holds many counts of this clonotype. The chain combines TRBV10-3 with TRBJ2-1, with TRBD2 matching 9 bases. V lost 4 bases and J lost 9; bases outside the gene matches: 7. Germline CDR1 reads ENHRY; CDR2 reads SYGVKD. This CDR3 comprises 14 residues. The CDR3: CAISGLSGSGEQFF. CDR3 bases: TGTGCCATCAGTGGCCTTAGCGGGAGTGGTGAGCAGTTCTTC.

V is TRBV6-6 and J is TRBJ2-2; 13 bases are a match to TRBD2. The germline V gene has CDR1 MNHNY and CDR2 SVGAGI (reference sequence). The length of the CDR3 is 19 residues. V lost 4 bases, J lost 0 bases, and 8 bases stayed unmatched. Here the CDR3 reads CASSSRLAGGLANTGELFF. The CDR3 DNA reads TGTGCCAGCAGTTCCAGACTAGCGGGAGGACTAGCGAACACCGGGGAGCTGTTTTTT.

This clonotype was found many times. The chain has TRBV20-1 and TRBJ2-7, with no clear D. This CDR3 is built from 11 residues. V lost 6 bases to trimming and J lost 2 bases, with 8 bases between them. The V gene's germline CDR1 is DFQATT and CDR2 SNEGSKA (reference sequence). The CDR3 sequence is CSAQETYEQYF. The CDR3 DNA is TGCAGTGCCCAAGAAACCTACGAGCAGTACTTC.

This clonotype was seen ten or more times. The chain is built from TRBV6-2 or TRBV6-3 and TRBJ2-3; TRBD1 aligns across 12 bases. CDR3 length: 15 amino acids. Germline loops: CDR1 MNHEY, CDR2 SVGEGT. V was clipped by 4 bases and J by 6 bases; unmatched bases: 5. CDR3 amino acids: CASSWDRGPEDTQYF. CDR3 bases: TGTGCCAGCAGTTGGGACAGGGGGCCCGAGGATACGCAGTATTTT.

Only a few counts were recorded for this clonotype. V gene TRBV9 combines with J gene TRBJ2-5; D not resolved. The CDR3 sequence is 16 residues long. Trimming stripped 0 bases from V and 0 bases from J, with 12 bases between. In germline, CDR1 is SGDLS, CDR2 YYNGEE. The CDR3 nucleotides read TGTGCCAGCAGCGTAGGGACGGCCGCGTACCAAGAGACCCAGTACTTC. This encodes CASSVGTAAYQETQYF. Full variable domain (remainder filled in from reference TRBV9 and TRBJ2-5): DSGVTQTPKHLITATGQRVTLRCSPRSGDLSVYWYQQSLDQGLQFLIQYYNGEERAKGNILERFSAQQFPDLHSELNLSSLELGDSALYFCASSVGTAAYQETQYFGPGTRLLVL.

This clonotype has just a few counts. V gene TRBV13 combines with J gene TRBJ1-5; 9 bases are shared with TRBD1. The germline gives CDR1 PRHDT, CDR2 FYEKMQ (reference sequence). The CDR3 is 14 residues long. After removal of 4 bases from V and 6 bases from J, the junction contained 4 bases not matched to a gene. The CDR3 DNA reads TGTGCCAGCAGCTGGGGACAGGGAGGTCAGCCCCAGCATTTT. As protein: CASSWGQGGQPQHF. Full variable domain (remainder filled in from reference TRBV13 and TRBJ1-5): AAGVIQSPRHLIKEKRETATLKCYPIPRHDTVYWYQQGPGQDPQFLISFYEKMQSDKGSIPDRFSAQQFSDYHSELNMSSLELGDSALYFCASSWGQGGQPQHFGDGTRLSIL.

This clonotype was picked up many times. This rearrangement joins TRBV6-5 to TRBJ2-1; perhaps TRBD2 as D (6 bases). CDR3 length equals 15 residues. Trimming stripped 2 bases from V and 6 bases from J, with 14 bases between. Germline CDR1 is MNHEY and CDR2 is SVGAGI. CDR3 DNA sequence: TGTGCCAGCAGTTACGCGCGACTAGTCTCCAATGAGCAGTTCTTC. This codes for CASSYARLVSNEQFF.

Ten or more counts support this clonotype. The chain recombines TRBV2 with TRBJ2-5, with unresolved D. CDR1 is SNHLY, CDR2 FYNNEI, per germline. V was pared by 5 bases and J by 2 bases, with 18 bases between. The CDR3 totals 16 residues. CDR3 in DNA: TGTGCCAGCAGTCCACCCTCAGGTTTACGGCAAGAGACCCAGTACTTC. It yields the protein CASSPPSGLRQETQYF.

This clonotype appeared a few times. The gene calls are TRBV6-5 and TRBJ2-2, with 13 nucleotides matching TRBD2. V was clipped by 8 bases and J by 8 bases; unmatched bases: 11. From germline, CDR1 is MNHEY and CDR2 SVGAGI. CDR3 length: 16 residues. The CDR3 here is CASLAQGLAGRGELFF. In DNA, the CDR3 is TGTGCCAGCCTCGCACAGGGACTAGCGGGACGAGGGGAGCTGTTTTTT.

The chain recombines TRBV7-9 with TRBJ2-7; 9 bases agree with TRBD2. CDR3 length: 15 residues. CDR1 and CDR2 from the germline V gene are SEHNR and FQNEAQ (reference sequence). V shed 5 bases and J 3 bases; nucleotides not matched to a gene: 8. The CDR3 bases are TGTGCCAGCAGCAACCCAGCGGGAGGTCGCTACGAGCAGTACTTC. Residues: CASSNPAGGRYEQYF.

The chain recombines TRBV28 with TRBJ2-6, with TRBD1 matching over 7 bases. CDR1 is MDHEN and CDR2 is SYDVKM in the germline V gene. V trimming: 8 bases; J trimming: 0 bases; junction bases outside the gene matches: 10. CDR3 length: 17 residues. Here the CDR3 reads CASVSGTENSGANVLTF. CDR3 in DNA: TGTGCCAGCGTCTCCGGGACAGAGAACTCTGGGGCCAACGTCCTGACTTTC.

This clonotype was observed at least ten times. V and J are TRBV3-1 and TRBJ2-1; maybe TRBD1 (6 bases). The V end lost 4 bases, the J end lost 1 base, and 14 bases lay between the germline ends. This CDR3 has 16 amino acids. Germline V lookup: CDR1 LGHDT, CDR2 YNNKEL (reference sequence). The CDR3 bases are TGTGCCAGCAGCCCTAGTCAGGGGCTATCCTACAATGAGCAGTTCTTC. Protein sequence: CASSPSQGLSYNEQFF.

CDR3 nucleotides: TGTGCCAGCACTAACGGAGGGGCGAGCTCTGGAAACACCATATATTTT. Protein: CASTNGGASSGNTIYF. The chain uses TRBV28 and TRBJ1-3, with D possibly TRBD1 on 5 matching bases. V was shortened by 7 bases and J by 0 bases, with 16 bases between the two germline ends. This CDR3 contains 16 residues. Germline lookup yields CDR1 MDHEN and CDR2 SYDVKM.

This clonotype was observed a few times. V gene TRBV20-1 combines with J gene TRBJ2-1; 9 bases fit TRBD1. V lost 4 bases, J lost 0 bases, and 16 bases stayed unmatched. The V gene's germline CDR1 is DFQATT and CDR2 SNEGSKA (reference sequence). The CDR3 has 19 amino acids. The CDR3 sequence: CSATELGTGLSRSYNEQFF. CDR3 coding DNA: TGCAGTGCTACAGAACTAGGGACAGGGCTTAGCCGCTCCTACAATGAGCAGTTCTTC.

This clonotype was detected ten times or more. The V and J genes are TRBV19 and TRBJ2-7, with 9 bases matching TRBD2. The CDR3 length is 14 residues. J lost 7 bases, V lost 3 bases, and 7 bases had no gene match. Germline V gene sequence: CDR1 LNHDA, CDR2 SQIVND (reference sequence). CDR3 residues: CASSIPAGGREQYF. The CDR3 DNA is TGTGCCAGTAGTATCCCAGCGGGAGGTCGGGAGCAGTACTTC.

In its sample, this clonotype ranks as medium-sized. Here the CDR3 reads CASSLSSLAKEQYF. CDR3 DNA: TGTGCCAGCAGTTTATCGAGTCTCGCTAAGGAGCAGTATTTT. The chain links TRBV27 to TRBJ2-3; D unresolved. Germline lookup yields CDR1 MNHEY and CDR2 SMNVEV (reference sequence). Trimming cost V 0 bases and J 11 bases, with 15 bases left between them. CDR3 length: 14 amino acids.

This clonotype showed up just once. The CDR3 reads CASSYSPSGRAWGSYNEQFF. The CDR3 bases are TGTGCCAGCAGTTACTCGCCTAGCGGGAGGGCATGGGGGTCCTACAATGAGCAGTTCTTC. The rearrangement joins TRBV6-6 to TRBJ2-1; TRBD2 matches at 12 bases. This CDR3 spans 20 amino acids. V lost 0 bases to trimming and J lost 1 base; unmatched junction nucleotides: 10. Germline V lookup: CDR1 MNHNY, CDR2 SVGAGI (reference sequence).

The V gene is TRBV6-2 or TRBV6-3, the J gene TRBJ2-7, with TRBD2 identical over 7 bases. The V and J ends lost 0 bases and 4 bases, in that order; junction bases with no gene match: 6. Germline lookup yields CDR1 MNHEY and CDR2 SVGEGT. The CDR3 contains 15 residues. CDR3 DNA sequence: TGTGCCAGCAGTTACTCGGCGGGAGAGTCGTACGAGCAGTACTTC. Translated, it gives CASSYSAGESYEQYF.

The V gene is TRBV7-2, the J gene TRBJ1-6; tentatively, D is TRBD1 (6 bases). CDR1 is SGHTA and CDR2 is FQGNSA in the germline V gene. The CDR3 contains 15 residues. Trimming cost V 1 base and J 8 bases, with 12 bases left between them. CDR3 DNA: TGTGCCAGCAGCTTAGAGGGGGGGCTTGATTCACCCCTCCACTTT. Amino acid sequence: CASSLEGGLDSPLHF.

The chain employs TRBV10-3 and TRBJ1-6; 7 nucleotides match TRBD1. Germline V gene data show CDR1 as ENHRY and CDR2 as SYGVKD. The CDR3 runs 15 residues. Trimming cost V 3 bases and J 5 bases; bases outside gene matches: 4. CDR3 coding DNA: TGTGCCATCAGTGACGGGGGACAGCATAATTCACCCCTCCACTTT. This codes for CAISDGGQHNSPLHF.

The table lists this clonotype with many counts. CDR3 sequence: CASSQEDPDRTSSNQPQHF. The CDR3 DNA follows: TGTGCCAGCAGCCAAGAGGACCCGGACAGGACGTCTAGCAATCAGCCCCAGCATTTT. This sequence joins TRBV3-1 and TRBJ1-5; 7 positions match TRBD1. The length of the CDR3 is 19 residues. J lost 0 bases, V lost 0 bases, and 11 bases had no gene match. Germline loops: CDR1 LGHDT, CDR2 YNNKEL (reference sequence).

Ten or more counts support this clonotype. No conserved phenylalanine or tryptophan ends this CDR3, so it is likely a read error. The DNA is omitted, as the CDR3 cannot be located on it reliably, and the CDR3 follows TCRdb's listing. The chain uses TRBV18 and TRBJ2-1. CDR1 and CDR2 (germline): KGHSH, LQKENI. The CDR3 is 12 amino acids long, termini counted. The CDR3 spells CASSPDITMSTI.

The rearrangement links TRBV6-5 to TRBJ2-7; 9 bases align to TRBD2. In germline, CDR1 is MNHEY, CDR2 SVGAGI. Trimming took 2 bases from V and 3 from J; bases not matched to a gene: 8. This CDR3 has 16 amino acids. Here the CDR3 reads CASSYTYSGSFYEQYF. DNA of the CDR3: TGTGCCAGCAGTTACACGTATAGCGGGAGTTTCTACGAGCAGTACTTC.